A selection of T cell receptor beta chains follows, all from one sample in a study of T cell responses to AZD1222 COVID-19 vaccine. Libraries were prepared by immunoSEQ multiplex PCR; TCRdb keeps only in-frame clonotypes and omits some of them. The table has 150,000 to 200,000 clones, 88% seen once; the top ten hold 11%. Sequencing was performed on peripheral blood, taken 28 days after the second AZD1222 dose. These receptor sequences come from an adult who received the AZD1222 COVID-19 vaccine. The CDR3 runs from the conserved cysteine through the conserved F or W. A D gene is named only where the DNA matches it firmly. For some rows the clone size is stated as once, few or many, or as a class when expanded; others skip it.

v_gene	d_gene	j_gene	abundance	CDR3nt	CDR3aa
TRBV7-8	NA	TRBJ2-3	NA	TGTGCCAGCAGCTTACCGGGGGGCGGGTCGTATGCGCAGTATTTT	CASSLPGGGSYAQYF
TRBV19	NA	TRBJ1-2	NA	TGTGCCAGTAGTATTACAGCAGATGGCTACACCTTC	CASSITADGYTF
TRBV7-6	TRBD2	TRBJ2-2	NA	TGTGCCAGCAGCTTAGTGACTCGGGTAGCGGGGAACACCGGGGAGCTGTTTTTT	CASSLVTRVAGNTGELFF
TRBV19	TRBD1	TRBJ1-4	NA	TGTGCCAGTAGTCCCCGGACAGGGAAGGTGGCTACTCAGGAAAAACTGTTTTTT	CASSPRTGKVATQEKLFF
TRBV7-9	TRBD2	TRBJ2-5	NA	TGTGCCAGCAGCGATCGTGGCGGGGGAGGGGAGACCCAGTACTTC	CASSDRGGGGETQYF
TRBV30	NA	TRBJ2-5	NA	TGTGCCTGGAGTGTACGTGGGGGGCAAGAGACCCAGTACTTC	CAWSVRGGQETQYF
TRBV5-6	NA	TRBJ2-7	NA	TGTGCCAGCAGCTTGGGGGGCTACGAGCAGTACTTC	CASSLGGYEQYF
TRBV7-2	TRBD1	TRBJ2-4	NA	TGTGCCAGCAGCTTACTACAGGGGAACATTCAGTACTTC	CASSLLQGNIQYF
TRBV28	NA	TRBJ2-7	NA	TGTGCCAGCAGTTGGCCTAGGATCGACGAGCAGTACTTC	CASSWPRIDEQYF
TRBV29-1	NA	TRBJ1-4	NA	TGCAGCGCCTTATTGACAGCAACTAATGAAAAACTGTTTTTT	CSALLTATNEKLFF
TRBV19	NA	TRBJ1-5	once	TGTGCCAGTAGTGTTTACAGTTCGGGGCAGCCCCAGCATTTT	CASSVYSSGQPQHF
TRBV15	NA	TRBJ1-6	NA	TGTGCCACCGGTAGCTCCTATAATTCACCCCTCCACTTT	CATGSSYNSPLHF
TRBV21-1	NA	TRBJ2-1	few	TGTGCCAGCAGCAAGTCCCGGGGGACGGCTCCCTACAATGAGCAGTTCTTC	CASSKSRGTAPYNEQFF
TRBV28	NA	TRBJ1-3	NA	TGTGCCAGCCGGGCCTACTCTGGAAACACCATATATTTT	CASRAYSGNTIYF
TRBV6-5	NA	TRBJ2-7	NA	TGTGCCAGCAGTACCAACTCCGTGTTCGAGCAGTACTTC	CASSTNSVFEQYF
TRBV18	TRBD1	TRBJ2-5	NA	TGTGCCAGCTCACCGGACAGGGTGCAGACCCAGTACTTC	CASSPDRVQTQYF
TRBV5-4	NA	TRBJ2-2	NA	TGTGCCAGCAGCTTGGCCAGGGGCGGGGGAAACACCGGGGAGCTGTTTTTT	CASSLARGGGNTGELFF
TRBV7-3	TRBD1	TRBJ1-6	NA	TGTGCCAGCAGCGTTGGGGGACAGGGAAATTCACCCCTCCACTTT	CASSVGGQGNSPLHF
TRBV6-4	TRBD1	TRBJ1-5	NA	TGTGCCAGCATCTTCCCGGACAGGGATAGCAATCAGCCCCAGCATTTT	CASIFPDRDSNQPQHF
TRBV5-4	TRBD1	TRBJ1-1	NA	TGTGCCAGCAGCCCGGGACAGGGGAAAATGAACACTGAAGCTTTCTTT	CASSPGQGKMNTEAFF
TRBV5-1	NA	TRBJ2-4	NA	TGCGCCAGCAGCCCGACGCAGGGATTCGGCAAAAACATTCAGTACTTC	CASSPTQGFGKNIQYF
TRBV4-2	TRBD1	TRBJ1-2	NA	TGTGCCAGCAGCCAAGACCCGGGACAGGAGGTCGGCTACACCTTC	CASSQDPGQEVGYTF
TRBV2	NA	TRBJ1-5	NA	TGTGCCAGCAGCCCCCCAGGACACCCGGGGCATCAGCCCCAGCATTTT	CASSPPGHPGHQPQHF
TRBV7-2	NA	TRBJ1-1	NA	TGTGCCAGCAGCAATTTTTGGAACACTGAAGCTTTCTTT	CASSNFWNTEAFF
TRBV7-2	NA	TRBJ1-4	NA	TGTGCCAGCAGGTCAGGTCTGGGTAATGAAAAACTGTTTTTT	CASRSGLGNEKLFF
TRBV24-1	TRBD1	TRBJ1-2	NA	TGTGCCACCAGTGATGGACCGGGACAGGGATTTCAGAGCTATGGCTACACCTTC	CATSDGPGQGFQSYGYTF
TRBV6-2/TRBV6-3	NA	TRBJ2-7	NA	TGTGCCAGCAGTTACGCCAGGATGGGGAACGAGCAGTACTTC	CASSYARMGNEQYF
TRBV6-2/TRBV6-3	NA	TRBJ1-5	NA	TGTGCCAGCAGTTACTGGACCAATCAGCCCCAGCATTTT	CASSYWTNQPQHF
TRBV19	TRBD1	TRBJ2-1	NA	TGTGCCACCCTGGGACAGTACAATGAGCAGTTCTTC	CATLGQYNEQFF
TRBV5-1	NA	TRBJ1-6	NA	TGCGCCAGCGCAGAAGGCTCCTATAATTCACCCCTCCACTTT	CASAEGSYNSPLHF
TRBV11-3	TRBD1	TRBJ1-1	NA	TGTGCCAGCAGCTCGGGACAGGGGGCGGCTGACACTGAAGCTTTCTTT	CASSSGQGAADTEAFF
TRBV3-1/TRBV3-2	TRBD1	TRBJ2-5	NA	TGTGCCAGCAGCCCCGCCGGGACAGAAGAGACCCAGTACTTC	CASSPAGTEETQYF
TRBV5-1	TRBD1	TRBJ2-7	once	TGCGCCAGCAGCCAGACAGGGGACTACGAGCAGTACTTC	CASSQTGDYEQYF
TRBV4-1	NA	TRBJ1-1	NA	TGCGCCAGCAGCCACCATACAGGGACATTAATGAACACTGAAGCTTTCTTT	CASSHHTGTLMNTEAFF
TRBV2	TRBD1	TRBJ1-2	NA	TGTGCCAGCAGTTGGACAGGGTATGTCGATGGCTACACCTTC	CASSWTGYVDGYTF
TRBV7-2	NA	TRBJ1-5	NA	TGTGCCAGCAGCTTAGTCGGATCTGCAGCGAATCAGCCCCAGCATTTT	CASSLVGSAANQPQHF
TRBV9	TRBD1	TRBJ2-7	NA	TGTGCCAGCAGCCAGGGCGGGGACAGGACCTACGAGCAGTACTTC	CASSQGGDRTYEQYF
TRBV5-5	NA	TRBJ1-3	NA	TGTGCCAGCAGCTTCCCTTCTGGAAACACCATATATTTT	CASSFPSGNTIYF
TRBV20-1	NA	TRBJ1-1	NA	TGCAGTGCTAGCAGACAGCAAGCTTTCTTT	CSASRQQAFF
TRBV29-1	NA	TRBJ2-1	NA	TGCAGCGGGGGCCGGGACTTAAACAATGAGCAGTTCTTC	CSGGRDLNNEQFF
TRBV2	NA	TRBJ1-2	NA	TGTGCCAGCAGTGAACTGGGACCTGCTTTCTTCTATGGCTACACCTTC	CASSELGPAFFYGYTF
TRBV27	TRBD1	TRBJ2-2	NA	TGTGCCAGCAGAGGCACAGGGGGCAGCGGGGAGCTGTTTTTT	CASRGTGGSGELFF